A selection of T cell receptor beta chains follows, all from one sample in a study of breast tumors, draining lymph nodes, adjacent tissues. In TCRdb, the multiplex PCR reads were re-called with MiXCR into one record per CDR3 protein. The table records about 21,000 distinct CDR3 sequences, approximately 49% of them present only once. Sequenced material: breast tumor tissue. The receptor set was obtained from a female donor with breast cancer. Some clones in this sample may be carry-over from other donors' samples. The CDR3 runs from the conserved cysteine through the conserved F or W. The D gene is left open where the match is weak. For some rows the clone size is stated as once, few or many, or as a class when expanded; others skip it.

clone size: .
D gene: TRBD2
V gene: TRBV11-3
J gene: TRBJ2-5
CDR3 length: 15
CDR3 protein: CASSYPGLGVETQYF
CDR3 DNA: TGTGCCAGCAGTTACCCGGGACTAGGGGTCGAGACCCAGTACTTC

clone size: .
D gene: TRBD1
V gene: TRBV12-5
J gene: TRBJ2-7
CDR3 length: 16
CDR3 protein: CASGLVAGGHGYEQYF
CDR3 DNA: TGTGCTAGTGGTTTGGTAGCAGGGGGCCATGGTTACGAGCAGTACTTC

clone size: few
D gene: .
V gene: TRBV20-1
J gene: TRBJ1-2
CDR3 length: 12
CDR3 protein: CSASLQHYGYTF
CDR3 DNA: TGCAGTGCTAGTTTGCAGCACTATGGCTACACCTTC

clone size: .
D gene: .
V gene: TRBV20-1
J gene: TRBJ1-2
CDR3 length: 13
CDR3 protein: CSARFGVGNGYTF
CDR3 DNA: TGCAGTGCTAGGTTCGGCGTTGGGAATGGCTACACCTTC

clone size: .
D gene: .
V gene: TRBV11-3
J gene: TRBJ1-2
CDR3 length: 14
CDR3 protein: CASSLAGGTVGYTF
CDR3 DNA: TGTGCCAGCAGCTTAGCGGGGGGAACGGTTGGCTACACCTTC

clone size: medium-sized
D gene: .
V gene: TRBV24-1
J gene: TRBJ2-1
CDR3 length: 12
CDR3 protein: CATSGLANEQFF
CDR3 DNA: TGTGCCACCAGTGGACTGGCCAATGAGCAGTTCTTC

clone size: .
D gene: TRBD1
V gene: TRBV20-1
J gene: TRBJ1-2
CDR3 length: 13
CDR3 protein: CSAIQGNLVAYTF
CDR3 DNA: TGCAGTGCCATACAGGGGAATTTGGTTGCCTACACCTTC

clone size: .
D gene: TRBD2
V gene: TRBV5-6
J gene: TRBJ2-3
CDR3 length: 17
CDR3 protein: CASSPGTSGRTTDTQYF
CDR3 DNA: TGTGCCAGCAGTCCCGGGACTAGCGGGAGGACCACAGATACGCAGTATTTT

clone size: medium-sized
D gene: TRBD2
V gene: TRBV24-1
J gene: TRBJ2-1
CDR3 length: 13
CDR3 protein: CATSEGLAGVRVF
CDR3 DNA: TGTGCCACCTCTGAAGGGCTAGCGGGAGTCCGAGTCTTC

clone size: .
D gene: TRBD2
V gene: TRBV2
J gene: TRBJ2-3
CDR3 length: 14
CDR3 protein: CASARKRDTDTQYF
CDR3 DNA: TGTGCCAGCGCGCGGAAGCGGGACACAGATACGCAGTATTTT

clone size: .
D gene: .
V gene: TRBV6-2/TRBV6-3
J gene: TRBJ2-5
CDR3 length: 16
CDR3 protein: CASGQGGRPSIETQYF
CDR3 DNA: TGTGCCAGCGGTCAAGGGGGGCGACCGAGTATAGAGACCCAGTACTTC

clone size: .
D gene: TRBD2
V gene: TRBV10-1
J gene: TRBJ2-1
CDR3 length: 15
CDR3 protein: CASRDRLAGVNEQFF
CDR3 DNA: TGCGCCAGCAGAGATCGCCTAGCGGGAGTGAATGAGCAGTTCTTC

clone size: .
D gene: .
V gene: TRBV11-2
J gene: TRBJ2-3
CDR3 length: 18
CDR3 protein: CASSLLRGLAVSTDTQYF
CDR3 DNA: TGTGCCAGCAGCTTGCTGCGGGGGCTAGCGGTTTCCACAGATACGCAGTATTTT

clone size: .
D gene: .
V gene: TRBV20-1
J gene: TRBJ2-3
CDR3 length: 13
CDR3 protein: CSVGLEHWDTQYF
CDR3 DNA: TGCAGTGTTGGGCTAGAGCATTGGGATACGCAGTATTTT

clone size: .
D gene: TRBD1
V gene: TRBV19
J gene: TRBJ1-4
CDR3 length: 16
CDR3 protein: CASSTSRGTGEEKLFF
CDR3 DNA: TGTGCCAGTAGTACGTCCAGAGGGACAGGGGAGGAAAAACTGTTTTTT

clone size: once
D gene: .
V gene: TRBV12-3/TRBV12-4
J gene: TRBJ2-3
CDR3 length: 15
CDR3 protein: CASTFGLFRTDTQYF
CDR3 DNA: TGTGCCAGCACCTTTGGCTTGTTCCGCACAGATACGCAGTATTTT

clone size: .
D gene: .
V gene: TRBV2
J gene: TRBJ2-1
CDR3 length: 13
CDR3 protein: CASSGGRVNVRFF
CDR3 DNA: TGTGCCAGCAGTGGAGGTAGAGTCAATGTGCGGTTCTTC

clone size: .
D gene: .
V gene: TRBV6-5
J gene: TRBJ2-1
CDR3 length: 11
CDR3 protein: CASSDTSLQLF
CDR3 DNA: TGTGCCAGCAGTGACACTTCTCTACAGCTCTTC

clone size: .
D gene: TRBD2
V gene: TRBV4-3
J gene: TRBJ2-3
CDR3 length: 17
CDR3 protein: CASSQGASGPSADTQYF
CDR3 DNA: TGCGCCAGCAGCCAAGGGGCTAGCGGACCTAGCGCAGATACGCAGTATTTT